Shown below are 2 T cell receptor beta chains from a single sample sequenced in a study of regulatory T cells in long-lasting Graves disease. Assembly of TCR beta libraries relied on iRepertoire HTBI primers together with Arm-PCR of CDR3 regions. One entry per CDR3 protein results from TCRdb running MiXCR on the multiplex PCR reads. The table lists 500,000 or so distinct CDR3 sequences, about 16% of them singletons. The time point here: newly diagnosed GD, antithyroid drugs for less than 3 months. After RNA was extracted from PBMCs, the TCR library was made from it. This sample was shared with a second study, whose subject was T cells in Graves' hyperthyroidism and ophthalmopathy.

Sequenced material: peripheral blood mononuclear cells (PBMCs), taken at new diagnosis, from a patient treated with antithyroid drugs. The source of these receptors is a woman between 40 and 65 years old with Graves disease.

The chain combines TRBV19 with TRBJ1-6; TRBD1 agrees at 8 bases. Trimming took 5 bases from V and 8 from J; bases not matched to a gene: 8. The CDR3 spans 15 residues. The germline V gene encodes CDR1 LNHDA and CDR2 SQIVND (reference sequence). The CDR3 sequence is CASSPLQGGHSPLHF. The CDR3 coding sequence is TGTGCCAGTAGTCCGTTACAGGGGGGACATTCACCCCTCCACTTT.

The chain is built from TRBV10-3 and TRBJ2-2; the D gene is possibly TRBD1 (6 bases). Germline loops: CDR1 ENHRY, CDR2 SYGVKD. The CDR3 consists of 15 residues. Trimming shortened V by 5 bases and J by 4 bases, and 14 bases separated the two germline ends. The chain's CDR3 is CAISPTQGITGELFF. As DNA, the CDR3 is TGTGCCATCAGTCCCACCCAGGGGATCACCGGGGAGCTGTTTTTT.